This T cell receptor (beta chain) originates from a study of shared clonotypes between healthy human individuals. CDR3 size: 15 residues. Germline CDR1 and CDR2: PRHDT and FYEKMQ (reference sequence). V trimming: 6 bases; J trimming: 6 bases; junction bases outside the gene matches: 10. None of the donors, who were healthy HIV-negative adults, had recently had acute infections or vaccinations. On this clone: Its antigen is currently unknown.

Study outcomes and limitations: Naive subsets tended to show greater estimated richness than memory subsets. Clonotypes not shared had lower generation probabilities than those common to all four donors.

Genomic DNA of every subset was divided equally among multiple immunoSEQ plates. The method was immunoSEQ multiplex PCR; TCRdb's version includes in-frame clones alone and lacks a portion of them. The sample lists around 690,000 clones; about 90% were seen once. The sequenced sample was memory CD8+ T cells from PBMCs. Subset in this sample: CD45RO+ cells pooled with CCR7-negative TemRA cells. The rearrangement joins TRBV13 to TRBJ1-4; 7 bases fit TRBD1. This receptor was identified in a man between 18 and 35 years old in good health. Some clones in this sample may be carry-over from other donors' samples. As DNA, the CDR3 is TGTGCCAGCAGGGATAAGGGGGCGCCTCATGAAAAACTGTTTTTT. Residues: CASRDKGAPHEKLFF. Combining the CDR3 with reference TRBV13 and TRBJ1-4 gives the whole variable domain AAGVIQSPRHLIKEKRETATLKCYPIPRHDTVYWYQQGPGQDPQFLISFYEKMQSDKGSIPDRFSAQQFSDYHSELNMSSLELGDSALYFCASRDKGAPHEKLFFGSGTQLSVL.